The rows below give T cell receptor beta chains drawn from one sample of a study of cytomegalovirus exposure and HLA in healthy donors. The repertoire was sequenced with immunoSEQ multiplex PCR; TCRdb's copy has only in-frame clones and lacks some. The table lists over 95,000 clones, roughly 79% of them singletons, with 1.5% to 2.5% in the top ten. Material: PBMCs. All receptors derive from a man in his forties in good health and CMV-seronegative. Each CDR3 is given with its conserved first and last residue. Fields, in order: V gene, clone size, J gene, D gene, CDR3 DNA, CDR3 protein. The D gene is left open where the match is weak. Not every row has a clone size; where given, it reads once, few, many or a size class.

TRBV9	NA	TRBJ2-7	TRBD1	TGTGCCAGCAGCCCGAGGGGGACAGACACCTACGAGCAGTACTTC	CASSPRGTDTYEQYF
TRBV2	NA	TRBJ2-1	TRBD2	TGTGCCAGCAGGGTCGGACTAGCGGGATCGGATGAGCAGTTCTTC	CASRVGLAGSDEQFF
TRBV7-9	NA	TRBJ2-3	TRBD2	TGTGCCAGCAGCTCCAATAGCGGGAGGGCAGCCACGCAGTATTTT	CASSSNSGRAATQYF
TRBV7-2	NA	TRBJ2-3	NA	TGTGCCAGCAGCTTAGCGGGCAGAACAGATACGCAGTATTTT	CASSLAGRTDTQYF
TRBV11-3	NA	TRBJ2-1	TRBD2	TGTGCCAGCAGCTGGACTAGCGGGGGGTACAATGAGCAGTTCTTC	CASSWTSGGYNEQFF
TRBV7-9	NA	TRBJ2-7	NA	TGTGCCAGCAGCTTAGCCTCGGGTCGCCTTAACGAGCAGTACTTC	CASSLASGRLNEQYF
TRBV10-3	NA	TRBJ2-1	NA	TGTGCCATCAGCGATCTAGCACTGAGCTCCTACAATGAGCAGTTCTTC	CAISDLALSSYNEQFF
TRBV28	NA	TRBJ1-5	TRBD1	TGTGCCGGCAGCCCGGGACAGGGCACTAATCAGCCCCAGCATTTT	CAGSPGQGTNQPQHF
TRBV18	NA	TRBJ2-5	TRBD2	TGTGCCAGCTCACCACCCGGGAGGGCTATGGAGACCCAGTACTTC	CASSPPGRAMETQYF
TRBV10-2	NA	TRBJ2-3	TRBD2	TGCGCCAGCAGTGAGTCCAGGGAGGGCGGCACAGATACGCAGTATTTT	CASSESREGGTDTQYF
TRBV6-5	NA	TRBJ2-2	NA	TGTGCCAGCAGTTACTACCTGGGGGCGAGCGGGGAGCTGTTTTTT	CASSYYLGASGELFF
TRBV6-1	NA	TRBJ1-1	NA	TGTGCCAGCAGTTTCGACCGGCGGACTGAAGCTTTCTTT	CASSFDRRTEAFF
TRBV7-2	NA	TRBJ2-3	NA	TGTGCCAGCAGCTTACAGGGGCAGTCAACAGATACGCAGTATTTT	CASSLQGQSTDTQYF
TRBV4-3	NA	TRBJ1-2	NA	TGCGCCAGCAGCCAAGGGGGGGAAATGGGTGGCTACACCTTC	CASSQGGEMGGYTF
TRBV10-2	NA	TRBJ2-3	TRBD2	TGCGCCAGCAGTGAGTCGAATTTTGTGACTAGCGGCACAGATACGCAGTATTTT	CASSESNFVTSGTDTQYF
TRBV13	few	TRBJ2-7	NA	TGTGCCAGCAGCTCAACATACGAGCAGTACTTC	CASSSTYEQYF
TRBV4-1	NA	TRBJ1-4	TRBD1	TGCGCCAGCAGCCAAAGAGGGACAGAATTTGCAACTAATGAAAAACTGTTTTTT	CASSQRGTEFATNEKLFF
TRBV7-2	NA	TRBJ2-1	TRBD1	TGTGCCAGCAGCCCCTTCTCTCAGGGGGACAATGAGCAGTTCTTC	CASSPFSQGDNEQFF
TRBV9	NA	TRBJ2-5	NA	TGTGCCAGCAGCCCTCGCGACTACGTAATTACCCAGTACTTC	CASSPRDYVITQYF
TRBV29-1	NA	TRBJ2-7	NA	TGCAGCGTTGTAACACCAGGTCGTGTGCAGTACTTC	CSVVTPGRVQYF
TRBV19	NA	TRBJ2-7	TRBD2	TGTGCCAGTAGTCCCTGGTTGGGACTAGCGGGAGGTCAGCAGTACTTC	CASSPWLGLAGGQQYF
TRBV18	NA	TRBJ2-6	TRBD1	TGTGCCAGCTCGGACAGGTCCTACTCCTCTGGGGCCAACGTCCTGACTTTC	CASSDRSYSSGANVLTF
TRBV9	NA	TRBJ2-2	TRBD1	TGTGCCAGCAGCGCCCCTGGACAGGGGGCCGGGGAGCTGTTTTTT	CASSAPGQGAGELFF
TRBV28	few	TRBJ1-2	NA	TGTGCCAGCCGACGACATGACCCGGGGAACTATGGCTACACCTTC	CASRRHDPGNYGYTF
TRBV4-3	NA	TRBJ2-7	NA	TGCGCCAGCAGCCAAGTAGCCGGGACACACTACGAGCAGTACTTC	CASSQVAGTHYEQYF
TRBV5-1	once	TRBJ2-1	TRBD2	TGCGCCAGCAGCATTGGGAGTAATAGCGGGAGAATTAATGAGCAGTTCTTC	CASSIGSNSGRINEQFF